A single sample gave rise to the 19 T cell receptor beta chains below, sequenced in a study of blood T cell repertoires in COVID-19. Method: immunoSEQ multiplex PCR; TCRdb's copy keeps in-frame clones and lacks some. The data show fewer than 130,000 clones, with 65% to 80% seen just once and around 20% held by the top ten. Sequenced sample: peripheral blood. The receptors here all came from a man aged 65 to 79 with active or convalescent COVID-19.

The chain links TRBV9 to TRBJ2-1; no firm D call. CDR3 length equals 15 residues. Trimming removed 0 bases at V and 3 bases at J, with 10 bases between. Looked up from germline, CDR1 is SGDLS and CDR2 is YYNGEE. CDR3 residues: CASSVDTVSYNEQFF. DNA of the CDR3: TGTGCCAGCAGCGTAGATACGGTGAGCTACAATGAGCAGTTCTTC.

The chain couples TRBV15 to TRBJ2-1, with 12 bases fitting TRBD2. J lost 0 bases, V lost 3 bases, and 6 bases had no gene match. From germline, CDR1 is LNHNV and CDR2 YYDKDF (reference sequence). The CDR3 is made up of 18 amino acids. The CDR3 sequence is CATSRGLAGPSSYNEQFF. CDR3 nucleotides: TGTGCCACCAGCAGGGGACTAGCGGGTCCGAGCTCCTACAATGAGCAGTTCTTC.

This sequence joins TRBV5-5 and TRBJ1-5, with D hard to call. Germline CDR1 and CDR2: SGHKS and YYEKEE (reference sequence). The CDR3 is 14 residues long. The V and J ends lost 5 bases and 0 bases respectively, with 9 bases between them. The chain's CDR3 is CASSPDSSNQPQHF. Written as DNA, the CDR3 is TGTGCCAGCAGTCCCGACTCTAGCAATCAGCCCCAGCATTTT.

This clone has only a few counts. This chain's CDR3 is CAINNEQFF. The DNA for the CDR3 is TGTGCCATAAACAATGAGCAGTTCTTC. The chain employs TRBV19 and TRBJ2-1; D is unresolved. This CDR3 has 9 residues. V lost 10 bases and J lost 5, with 3 bases in between. CDR1 and CDR2 (germline): LNHDA, SQIVND (reference sequence).

The CDR3 region is CASHSPLNTEAFF. For the CDR3, the DNA is TGTGCTTCGCACAGCCCCCTGAACACTGAAGCTTTCTTT. The chain couples TRBV5-5 to TRBJ1-1; D gene uncertain. The CDR3 runs 13 residues. Germline assignment: CDR1 SGHKS and CDR2 YYEKEE (reference sequence).

This clone was observed once. This rearrangement joins TRBV11-2 to TRBJ2-3, with 8 bases fitting TRBD2. J lost 5 bases, V lost 4 bases, and 8 bases had no gene match. Germline V CDR1 and CDR2: SGHAT, FQNNGV. There are 15 residues in the CDR3. CDR3 coding DNA: TGTGCCAGCAGCTCAACTCGGCTAGCGGGAGATACGCAGTATTTT. Translated, it gives CASSSTRLAGDTQYF.

The V gene is TRBV9, the J gene TRBJ2-5; TRBD1 matches at 10 bases. CDR1 and CDR2 (germline): SGDLS, YYNGEE. The CDR3 has 15 amino acids. J gave up 5 bases and V 3 bases, and 7 bases lay outside the gene matches. The CDR3 nucleotides read TGTGCCAGCAGCGCCCCCGGGACAGGGGATGAGACCCAGTACTTC. Translation gives CASSAPGTGDETQYF.

This clone was seen a handful of times. The chain links TRBV5-1 to TRBJ2-5, with TRBD1 matching over 10 bases. V lost 3 bases to trimming and J lost 2 bases; unmatched junction nucleotides: 4. Germline V gene data show CDR1 as SGHRS and CDR2 as YFSETQ. CDR3 size: 15 residues. CDR3 sequence (DNA): TGCGCCAGCAGCTCGGGACAGGGGAAACAAGAGACCCAGTACTTC. Residues: CASSSGQGKQETQYF.

CDR3 DNA: TGCGCCAGCAGCCAGGCCGCAACAGGGAACGAGCAGTACTTC. Its translation is CASSQAATGNEQYF. The chain carries TRBV4-1 and TRBJ2-7; D is possibly TRBD1 (6 bases). Germline V lookup: CDR1 MGHRA, CDR2 YSYEKL. The length of the CDR3 is 14 residues. V lost 3 bases to trimming and J lost 5 bases, with 14 bases between them.

This clone was detected a few times. The chain links TRBV3-1 (or the pseudogene TRBV3-2) to TRBJ1-2; no definite D call. The germline V gene has CDR1 LGHDT and CDR2 YNNKEL (reference sequence). Between the trimmed V and J ends, which lost 3 bases and 5 bases, there was a span of 10 bases. The CDR3 contains 13 residues. For the CDR3, the DNA is TGTGCCAGCAGCCACAGAGGTGGATATGGCTACACCTTC. This encodes CASSHRGGYGYTF.

The V gene is TRBV12-3 or TRBV12-4, the J gene TRBJ2-5, with a weak D call TRBD1 (5 bases). V was clipped by 8 bases and J by 1 base, with 8 bases between them. The CDR3 length is 12 residues. Here the CDR3 reads CASGQLQETQYF. The CDR3 DNA reads TGTGCCAGCGGACAACTCCAAGAGACCCAGTACTTC.

This clone was picked up a small number of times. This chain connects TRBV24-1 to TRBJ2-7; D gene unclear. The CDR3 contains 13 residues. Germline CDR1 and CDR2: KGHDR and SFDVKD. Trimming removed 6 bases at V and 2 bases at J, with 10 bases between. This CDR3 is CATSSEPTYEQYF. In nucleotides, the CDR3 is TGTGCCACCAGTAGCGAACCAACCTACGAGCAGTACTTC.

The rearrangement uses TRBV28 and TRBJ2-1; 9 bases fit TRBD2. CDR3 length: 14 residues. Looked up from germline, CDR1 is MDHEN and CDR2 is SYDVKM. After removal of 7 bases from V and 10 bases from J, the junction contained 11 bases not matched to a gene. The CDR3, as DNA: TGTGCCAGCACACGCGGGAGGGCCGAGGGCGAGCAGTTCTTC. This translates into CASTRGRAEGEQFF.

CDR3 DNA sequence: TGTGCCAGCAGGTTACAGGGAATGGGCACAGATACGCAGTATTTT. The encoded protein is CASRLQGMGTDTQYF. The V and J genes are TRBV2 and TRBJ2-3; perhaps TRBD1 as D (6 bases). CDR1 SNHLY and CDR2 FYNNEI come from the germline V gene. CDR3 length: 15 residues. Trimming pared 6 bases from V and 1 base from J, leaving 14 bases between.

The V and J genes are TRBV30 and TRBJ1-5; possibly TRBD1 for D (5 bases). Trimming removed 1 base at V and 0 bases at J, with 16 bases between. CDR3 length equals 17 residues. In germline, CDR1 is GTSNPN, CDR2 SVGIG (reference sequence). The CDR3 DNA follows: TGTGCCTGGAGTGCCGGGAGGGGAGATTATAGCAATCAGCCCCAGCATTTT. This sequence encodes CAWSAGRGDYSNQPQHF.

The chain links TRBV11-2 to TRBJ1-3; D ambiguous. Per germline, CDR1 SGHAT and CDR2 FQNNGV. This CDR3 is built from 18 residues. V lost 4 bases and J 2 bases, leaving 21 bases between the germline ends. CDR3 nucleotides: TGTGCCAGCAGCTCATCCGGGTCTGGCGTAGGAACTGGAAACACCATATATTTT. Protein: CASSSSGSGVGTGNTIYF.

This clone was recorded once. The chain couples TRBV9 to TRBJ2-1; TRBD2 aligns across 12 bases. Germline CDR1 and CDR2: SGDLS and YYNGEE. The CDR3 is made up of 18 amino acids. V trimming: 2 bases; J trimming: 6 bases; junction bases outside the gene matches: 12. The CDR3 sequence: CASSVRYQTSGSSNEQFF. The CDR3 DNA is TGTGCCAGCAGCGTCCGATACCAGACTAGCGGGAGTAGCAATGAGCAGTTCTTC.

CDR3 amino acids: CASSVEGVASHSGNTIYF. The DNA for the CDR3 is TGTGCCAGCAGCGTAGAAGGGGTAGCATCCCACTCTGGAAACACCATATATTTT. The chain has TRBV9 and TRBJ1-3; a possible D gene is TRBD1 (5 bases). This CDR3 is built from 18 residues. Germline loops: CDR1 SGDLS, CDR2 YYNGEE. V lost 0 bases and J lost 0, with 16 bases in between.

This chain joins TRBV14 and TRBJ2-5, with 7 bases aligning to TRBD1. CDR1 SGHDN and CDR2 FVKESK come from the germline V gene. The CDR3 loop spans 15 amino acids. V lost 0 bases and J lost 2; bases outside the gene matches: 3. The CDR3 DNA reads as TGTGCCAGCAGCCAAGATATGACAGGGCAAGAGACCCAGTACTTC. Protein product: CASSQDMTGQETQYF. The variable domain in full, with the rest retrieved from reference TRBV14 and TRBJ2-5, is EAGVTQFPSHSVIEKGQTVTLRCDPISGHDNLYWYRRVMGKEIKFLLHFVKESKQDESGMPNNRFLAERTGGTYSTLKVQPAELEDSGVYFCASSQDMTGQETQYFGPGTRLLVL.